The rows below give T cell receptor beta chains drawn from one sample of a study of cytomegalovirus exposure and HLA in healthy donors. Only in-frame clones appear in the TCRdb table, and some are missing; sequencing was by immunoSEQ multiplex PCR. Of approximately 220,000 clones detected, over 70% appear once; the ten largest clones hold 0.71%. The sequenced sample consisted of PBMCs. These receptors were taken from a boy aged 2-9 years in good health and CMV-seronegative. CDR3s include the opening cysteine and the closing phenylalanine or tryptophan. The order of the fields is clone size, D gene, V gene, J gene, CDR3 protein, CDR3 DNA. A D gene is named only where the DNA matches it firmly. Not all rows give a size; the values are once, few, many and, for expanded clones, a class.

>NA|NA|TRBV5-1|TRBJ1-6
CASSDVGDYNSPLHF
TGCGCCAGCAGTGATGTAGGGGACTATAATTCACCCCTCCACTTT
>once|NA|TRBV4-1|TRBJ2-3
CASSRLRDISTDTQYF
TGCGCCAGCAGCCGGCTTCGGGACATAAGCACAGATACGCAGTATTTT
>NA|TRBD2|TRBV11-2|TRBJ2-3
CASSLLAGGPGDTQYF
TGTGCCAGCAGCTTGCTAGCGGGGGGGCCGGGAGATACGCAGTATTTT
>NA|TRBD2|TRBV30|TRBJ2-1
CACTRLAYNEQFF
TGTGCCTGTACGAGACTAGCGTACAATGAGCAGTTCTTC
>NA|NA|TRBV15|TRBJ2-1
CATSRAVNEQFF
TGTGCCACCAGCAGAGCAGTCAATGAGCAGTTCTTC
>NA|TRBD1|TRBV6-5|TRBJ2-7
CASRGGQGAYEQYF
TGTGCCAGCAGGGGGGGACAGGGGGCCTACGAGCAGTACTTC
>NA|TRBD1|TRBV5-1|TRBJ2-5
CASSWDRGETQYF
TGCGCCAGCAGCTGGGACAGGGGTGAGACCCAGTACTTC
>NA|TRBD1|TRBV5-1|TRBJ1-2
CASSFDRDYGYTF
TGCGCCAGCAGCTTCGACAGGGATTATGGCTACACCTTC
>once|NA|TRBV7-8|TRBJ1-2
CASSVSFNSGGYTF
TGTGCCAGCAGCGTTAGCTTCAATTCGGGTGGCTACACCTTC
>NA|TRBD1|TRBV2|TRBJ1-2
CAGGQGNANYGYTF
TGTGCCGGAGGACAGGGGAATGCTAACTATGGCTACACCTTC
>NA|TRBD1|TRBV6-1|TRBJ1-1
CASSEADRGRGTEAFF
TGTGCCAGCAGTGAAGCGGACAGGGGGCGAGGCACTGAAGCTTTCTTT
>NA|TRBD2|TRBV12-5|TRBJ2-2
CASGSTSGRAFTGELFF
TGTGCTAGTGGTTCGACTAGCGGGAGGGCCTTCACCGGGGAGCTGTTTTTT
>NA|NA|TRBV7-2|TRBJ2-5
CASSLVHGAGRQETQYF
TGTGCCAGCAGCTTAGTGCATGGGGCAGGGCGACAAGAGACCCAGTACTTC
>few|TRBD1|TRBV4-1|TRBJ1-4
CASSQDRGTGNEKLFF
TGCGCCAGCAGCCAAGATCGCGGGACAGGGAATGAAAAACTGTTTTTT
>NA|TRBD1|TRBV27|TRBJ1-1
CASSTHRGSTEAFF
TGTGCCAGCAGTACGCACAGGGGGAGTACTGAAGCTTTCTTT
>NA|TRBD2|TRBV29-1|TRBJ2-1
CSVQSGGAPNEQFF
TGCAGCGTGCAGAGCGGGGGGGCTCCCAATGAGCAGTTCTTC
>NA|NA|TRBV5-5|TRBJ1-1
CASSLGSGNTEAFF
TGTGCCAGCAGCTTGGGGTCCGGGAACACTGAAGCTTTCTTT
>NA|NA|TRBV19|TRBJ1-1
CASGQSGNTEAFF
TGTGCCAGTGGACAGTCCGGGAACACTGAAGCTTTCTTT
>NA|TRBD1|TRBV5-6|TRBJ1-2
CASSFGTGCGYTF
TGTGCCAGCAGCTTCGGGACAGGGTGCGGCTACACCTTC
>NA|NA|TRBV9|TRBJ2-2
CASSVENSANTGELFF
TGTGCCAGCAGCGTAGAGAATAGCGCGAACACCGGGGAGCTGTTTTTT
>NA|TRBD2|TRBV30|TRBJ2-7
CAWSAGLARSSYEQYF
TGTGCCTGGAGTGCGGGACTAGCACGGAGCTCCTACGAGCAGTACTTC
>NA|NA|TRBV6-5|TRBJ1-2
CASTSGGIDSYGYTF
TGTGCCAGCACCTCGGGGGGGATTGATTCCTACGGCTACACCTTC
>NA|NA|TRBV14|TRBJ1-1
CASSNAGWLANTEAFF
TGTGCCAGCAGCAACGCGGGTTGGCTGGCTAACACTGAAGCTTTCTTT
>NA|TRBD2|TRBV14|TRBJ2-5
CASRGTSGLQETQYF
TGTGCCAGCAGGGGGACTAGCGGGTTACAAGAGACCCAGTACTTC
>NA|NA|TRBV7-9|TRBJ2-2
CASSLQGGSSGELFF
TGTGCCAGCAGCTTACAGGGTGGAAGTTCCGGGGAGCTGTTTTTT
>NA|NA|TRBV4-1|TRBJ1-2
CASSQDGDNYYGYTF
TGCGCCAGCAGCCAAGATGGTGACAATTACTATGGCTACACCTTC
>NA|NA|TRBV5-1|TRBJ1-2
CASSHHYVRYYGYTF
TGCGCCAGCAGCCACCACTATGTGCGGTACTATGGCTACACCTTC
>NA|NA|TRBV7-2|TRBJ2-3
CASSLVGGAGDTQYF
TGTGCCAGCAGCTTAGTAGGCGGTGCGGGAGATACGCAGTATTTT
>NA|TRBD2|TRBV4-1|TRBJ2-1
CASSQGIAGSGEQFF
TGCGCCAGCAGCCAAGGAATAGCGGGGTCGGGGGAGCAGTTCTTC
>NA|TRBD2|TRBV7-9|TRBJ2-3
CASSLGGTSLTDTQYF
TGTGCCAGCAGCTTGGGAGGGACTAGCCTCACAGATACGCAGTATTTT
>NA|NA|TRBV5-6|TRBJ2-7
CASSTGSYEQYF
TGTGCCAGCAGTACGGGCTCCTACGAGCAGTACTTC
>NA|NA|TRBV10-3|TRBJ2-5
CAIGLPQNGETQYF
TGTGCCATCGGACTTCCACAGAACGGAGAGACCCAGTACTTC
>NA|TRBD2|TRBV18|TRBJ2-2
CASSPGSGGTGELFF
TGTGCCAGCTCACCCGGCAGCGGGGGGACCGGGGAGCTGTTTTTT
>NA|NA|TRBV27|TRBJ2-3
CASSFLLARGADTQYF
TGTGCCAGCAGTTTTCTCCTAGCGAGAGGAGCAGATACGCAGTATTTT
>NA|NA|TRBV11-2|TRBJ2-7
CASSFFLGPREQYF
TGTGCCAGCAGCTTTTTTTTGGGGCCTCGCGAGCAGTACTTC
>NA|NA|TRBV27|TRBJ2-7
CASSLSRGQYEQYF
TGTGCCAGCAGTTTAAGCAGGGGCCAATACGAGCAGTACTTC
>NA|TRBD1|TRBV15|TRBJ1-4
CATSSGTDRNEKLFF
TGTGCCACCAGCAGCGGGACGGACAGGAATGAAAAACTGTTTTTT
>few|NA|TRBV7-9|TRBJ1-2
CASSLGAYGYTF
TGTGCCAGCAGCTTGGGGGCCTATGGCTACACCTTC
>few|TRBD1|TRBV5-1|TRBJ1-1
CASNLGDRSCEAFF
TGCGCCAGCAACTTAGGGGACAGATCCTGTGAAGCTTTCTTT
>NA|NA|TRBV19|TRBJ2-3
CASSVNTDTQYF
TGTGCCAGTAGTGTAAACACAGATACGCAGTATTTT
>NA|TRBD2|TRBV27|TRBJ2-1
CASSPPSGRLQYNEQFF
TGTGCCAGCAGTCCACCTAGCGGGAGGCTACAATACAATGAGCAGTTCTTC
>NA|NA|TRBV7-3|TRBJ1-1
CASSPGGSGDTEAFF
TGTGCCAGCAGCCCGGGAGGATCGGGAGACACTGAAGCTTTCTTT
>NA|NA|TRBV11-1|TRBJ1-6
CASSVYREPWSPLHF
TGTGCCAGCAGCGTATACAGGGAACCGTGGTCACCCCTCCACTTT
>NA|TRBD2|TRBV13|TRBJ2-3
CASTGLGTDTQYF
TGTGCCAGCACGGGACTAGGCACAGATACGCAGTATTTT